This passage covers 29 T cell receptor beta chains from one sample sequenced in a study of control samples from healthy donors and cancer patients. The table came from immunoSEQ multiplex PCR; TCRdb's copy has only in-frame clones and leaves some out. The table lists over 100,000 clones, around 89% of them singletons. The specimen was blood. Source of these receptors: a woman aged 50 to 60 in good health.

This clone was detected only once. CDR3 sequence reads: CASSSLGSISSYEQYV. The CDR3 DNA is TGTGCCAGCAGTTCCCTGGGCAGTATCAGCTCCTACGAGCAGTACGTC. The chain has TRBV6-2 or TRBV6-3 and TRBJ2-7; no definite D call. The CDR3 has 16 amino acids. The germline gives CDR1 MNHEY, CDR2 SVGEGT. V gave up 4 bases and J gave up 0 bases, with 16 bases separating them.

V gene TRBV3-1 (or the pseudogene TRBV3-2) combines with J gene TRBJ2-3, with 10 bases aligning to TRBD2. The germline gives CDR1 LGHDT, CDR2 YNNKEL (reference sequence). J lost 8 bases, V lost 3 bases, and 5 bases had no gene match. The CDR3 contains 14 residues. This chain's CDR3 is CASSQGLAPPTQYF. The CDR3 coding sequence is TGTGCCAGCAGCCAGGGACTAGCGCCCCCTACGCAGTATTTT.

The genes are TRBV6-2 or TRBV6-3 and TRBJ2-7; D ambiguous. The V end lost 4 bases, the J end lost 3 bases, and 22 bases lay between the germline ends. Germline assignment: CDR1 MNHEY and CDR2 SVGEGT. CDR3 size: 17 residues. DNA for the CDR3: TGTGCCAGCAGTTTAGGTGACGGGCGGAAATATTTCTACGAGCAGTACGTC. This encodes CASSLGDGRKYFYEQYV.

This chain joins TRBV7-2 and TRBJ2-1, with TRBD2 matching 7 bases. Looked up from germline, CDR1 is SGHTA and CDR2 is FQGNSA. V shed 4 bases, J shed 4 bases, and the junction held 10 bases outside the gene matches. The CDR3 sequence is 16 residues long. The CDR3 DNA reads TGTGCCAGCAGCTCCCGCTCGGCGGGAGAGTACAATGAGCAGTTCTTC. Translating it yields CASSSRSAGEYNEQFF.

The V and J genes are TRBV5-1 and TRBJ1-3, with D unclear. Germline V gene sequence: CDR1 SGHRS, CDR2 YFSETQ. This CDR3 is 14 amino acids long. V was clipped by 4 bases and J by 4 bases, with 12 bases between them. The CDR3 reads CASSLATGGNTIYF. In DNA, the CDR3 is TGCGCCAGCAGCCTCGCGACTGGGGGAAACACCATATATTTT.

V is TRBV12-3 or TRBV12-4 and J is TRBJ2-3, with TRBD1 matching over 7 bases. The V segment lost 6 bases and the J segment 4 bases; nucleotides outside the gene matches: 1. The CDR3 is 12 amino acids. CDR3 bases: TGTGCCAGCAGGCAGGGGGCAGATACGCAGTATTTT. Protein: CASRQGADTQYF.

The chain joins TRBV11-2 to TRBJ2-2; 7 nucleotides align to TRBD2. With 5 bases clipped from V and 7 bases from J, the junction kept 7 bases outside the gene matches. The CDR3 is made up of 14 amino acids. CDR1 SGHAT and CDR2 FQNNGV come from the germline V gene. Written as DNA, the CDR3 is TGTGCCAGCAGCAGGGGAGGGGTTAACGGGGAGCTGTTTTTT. It is translated as CASSRGGVNGELFF.

In this sample, this clone turned up a few times. J is TRBJ1-6 and V is TRBV25-1; 7 nucleotides match TRBD1. The V segment lost 6 bases and the J segment 16 bases; nucleotides outside the gene matches: 15. CDR3 length: 14 amino acids. The germline V gene has CDR1 MGHDK and CDR2 SYGVNS. CDR3: CASRGMGQTFILHF. The CDR3 coding sequence is TGTGCCAGCAGGGGAATGGGACAGACATTCATTCTCCACTTT.

This chain uses TRBV14 with TRBJ2-7, with 9 bases identical to TRBD1. Germline CDR1 reads SGHDN; CDR2 reads FVKESK. V lost 4 bases to trimming and J lost 2 bases; unmatched junction nucleotides: 6. The CDR3 extends over 15 amino acids. Written as DNA, the CDR3 is TGTGCCAGCAGCCGATCCGGGACAGGGACCTACGAGCAGTACTTC. This translates into CASSRSGTGTYEQYF. Complete variable domain (other parts from reference TRBV14 and TRBJ2-7): EAGVTQFPSHSVIEKGQTVTLRCDPISGHDNLYWYRRVMGKEIKFLLHFVKESKQDESGMPNNRFLAERTGGTYSTLKVQPAELEDSGVYFCASSRSGTGTYEQYFGPGTRLTVT.

A few counts support this clone. CDR3 sequence (DNA): TGTGCCAGCAGTCTACCCCCGTCGAATGAAAAACTGTTTTTT. Translation gives CASSLPPSNEKLFF. V and J are TRBV2 and TRBJ1-4, with D unresolved. Germline V gene sequence: CDR1 SNHLY, CDR2 FYNNEI. V was shortened by 5 bases and J by 5 bases, with 12 bases between the two germline ends. There are 14 residues in the CDR3.

This chain joins TRBV3-1 (or the pseudogene TRBV3-2) and TRBJ2-1; D might be TRBD2 (7 bases). Trimming removed 1 base from V and 3 bases from J, with 22 bases in between. This CDR3 has 19 amino acids. CDR1 LGHDT and CDR2 YNNKEL come from the germline V gene (reference sequence). The CDR3 DNA sequence: TGTGCCAGCAGCCAAGTATTATCCGGGGGGCGGAAATACTACAATGAGCAGTTCTTC. Translating gives CASSQVLSGGRKYYNEQFF.

The chain recombines TRBV29-1 with TRBJ1-2; D ambiguous. There are 12 residues in the CDR3. Germline-derived CDR1 and CDR2 are SQVTM and ANQGSEA. V was pared by 5 bases and J by 5 bases, with 12 bases between. For the CDR3, the DNA is TGCAGCGTTAAGCACCTAGGGTATGGCTACACCTTC. As protein: CSVKHLGYGYTF.

The gene calls are TRBV19 and TRBJ1-1, with D tentatively TRBD1 (5 bases). The V and J ends lost 5 bases and 3 bases respectively, with 16 bases between them. There are 15 residues in the CDR3. Germline-derived CDR1 and CDR2 are LNHDA and SQIVND (reference sequence). CDR3 protein: CASSPWARGDTEAFF. CDR3 DNA: TGTGCCAGTAGTCCCTGGGCCCGGGGGGACACTGAAGCTTTCTTT.

This sequence joins TRBV11-2 and TRBJ1-1, with D maybe TRBD1 (5 bases). The CDR3 spans 15 residues. Trimming pared 7 bases from V and 1 base from J, leaving 16 bases between. The V gene's germline CDR1 is SGHAT and CDR2 FQNNGV. The CDR3 region is CASNLIRGRNTEAFF. DNA of the CDR3: TGTGCCAGCAACCTTATTAGGGGAAGGAACACTGAAGCTTTCTTT.

The rearrangement links TRBV5-6 to TRBJ1-5; D is possibly TRBD1 (5 bases). The V end lost 4 bases, the J end lost 7 bases, and 9 bases lay between the germline ends. This CDR3 comprises 12 residues. CDR1 and CDR2 (germline): SGHDT, YYEEEE. The CDR3 DNA reads as TGTGCCAGCAGCGGGGGGAACCAGCCCCAGCATTTT. Residues: CASSGGNQPQHF.

This chain uses TRBV3-1 (or the pseudogene TRBV3-2) with TRBJ2-7; TRBD1 matches 9 bases. Looked up from germline, CDR1 is LGHDT and CDR2 is YNNKEL (reference sequence). The junction had 7 bases not matched to a gene; V was cut back by 4 bases and J by 0 bases. The CDR3 consists of 16 residues. The CDR3 DNA reads as TGTGCCAGCAGCCCTAATTGGGACAGGGCCTCCTACGAGCAGTACTTC. Protein: CASSPNWDRASYEQYF.

This clone has at least ten counts. This sequence joins TRBV24-1 and TRBJ1-2; 7 nucleotides agree with TRBD1. Trimming removed 4 bases from V and 4 bases from J; junction bases left unmatched: 2. The CDR3 loop spans 13 amino acids. In germline, CDR1 is KGHDR, CDR2 SFDVKD. This CDR3 is CATSEGQLYGYTF. CDR3 coding DNA: TGTGCCACCAGTGAGGGACAGCTCTATGGCTACACCTTC.

The rearrangement joins TRBV9 to TRBJ2-5; TRBD1 matches 8 bases. There are 16 residues in the CDR3. The V segment lost 4 bases and the J segment 0 bases; nucleotides outside the gene matches: 8. The germline V gene has CDR1 SGDLS and CDR2 YYNGEE. The CDR3 loop reads CASSPGTGYYQETQYF. CDR3 nucleotides: TGTGCCAGCAGCCCCGGGACAGGTTACTACCAAGAGACCCAGTACTTC. The variable domain in full, completed from reference TRBV9 and TRBJ2-5, reads DSGVTQTPKHLITATGQRVTLRCSPRSGDLSVYWYQQSLDQGLQFLIQYYNGEERAKGNILERFSAQQFPDLHSELNLSSLELGDSALYFCASSPGTGYYQETQYFGPGTRLLVL.

This clone was recorded only once. This rearrangement joins TRBV28 to TRBJ2-4; D gene ambiguous. Germline lookup yields CDR1 MDHEN and CDR2 SYDVKM. The CDR3 totals 15 residues. The V end was cut by 6 bases, the J end by 2 bases, with 14 bases between. CDR3 in DNA: TGTGCCAGCAGCCCGAGGATACAACCCAAAAACATTCAGTACTTC. Its translation: CASSPRIQPKNIQYF. The variable domain in full, with the rest retrieved from reference TRBV28 and TRBJ2-4, is DVKVTQSSRYLVKRTGEKVFLECVQDMDHENMFWYRQDPGLGLRLIYFSYDVKMKEKGDIPEGYSVSREKKERFSLILESASTNQTSMYLCASSPRIQPKNIQYFGAGTRLSVL.

The rearrangement uses TRBV27 and TRBJ2-2; D remains unclear. The germline CDR1 and CDR2 sequences are MNHEY and SMNVEV (reference sequence). The V gene lost 2 bases and the J gene lost 6 bases, with 4 bases spanning the gap. This CDR3 has 12 residues. CDR3 nucleotide sequence: TGTGCCAGCAGTTTAATGGCCGGGGAGCTGTTTTTT. Its protein is CASSLMAGELFF.

J is TRBJ1-4 and V is TRBV6-6, with 9 bases fitting TRBD1. Germline loops: CDR1 MNHNY, CDR2 SVGAGI (reference sequence). Trimming cost V 2 bases and J 8 bases; bases outside gene matches: 6. The CDR3 contains 15 residues. As DNA, the CDR3 is TGTGCCAGCAGTTACGCGGACAGGGGTGGCGAAAAACTGTTTTTT. Protein product: CASSYADRGGEKLFF.

This clone has just a few counts. This sequence joins TRBV12-3 or TRBV12-4 and TRBJ2-1; tentatively, D is TRBD2 (5 bases). The CDR3 length is 12 residues. V was pared by 5 bases and J by 6 bases, with 8 bases between. The CDR3 coding sequence is TGTGCCAGCAGTCGGACTTTCAATGAGCAGTTCTTC. Amino acid sequence: CASSRTFNEQFF.

This chain joins TRBV19 and TRBJ1-5, with D possibly matching TRBD1 (6 bases). CDR1 is LNHDA and CDR2 is SQIVND in the germline V gene (reference sequence). Trimming removed 5 bases from V and 4 bases from J, with 18 bases in between. This CDR3 region has 16 residues. The CDR3 here is CASSESGQHRNQPQHF. As DNA, the CDR3 is TGTGCCAGTAGTGAGTCCGGACAGCATCGTAATCAGCCCCAGCATTTT.

The chain links TRBV10-3 to TRBJ1-1; the D gene is possibly TRBD1 (6 bases). CDR1 and CDR2 (germline): ENHRY, SYGVKD. This CDR3 has 13 amino acids. V lost 5 bases to trimming and J lost 2 bases, with 9 bases between them. The CDR3 here is CAISPQGNTEAFF. The CDR3 DNA sequence: TGTGCCATCAGTCCACAGGGTAACACTGAAGCTTTCTTT.

The rearrangement links TRBV5-1 to TRBJ1-2, with TRBD1 as a possible D gene (5 bases). The V end lost 4 bases, the J end lost 4 bases, and 11 bases lay between the germline ends. This CDR3 contains 13 residues. Germline CDR1 and CDR2: SGHRS and YFSETQ. CDR3 residues: CASSQGSPYGYTF. The DNA of the CDR3 is TGCGCCAGCAGCCAGGGTTCCCCCTATGGCTACACCTTC.

This clone is a singleton in its sample. The chain is built from TRBV6-4 and TRBJ2-2; no firm D call. Germline CDR1 and CDR2: MRHNA and SNTAGT. V was clipped by 2 bases and J by 6 bases, with 10 bases between them. The CDR3 has 14 amino acids. CDR3: CASSDRALAGELFF. CDR3 coding DNA: TGTGCCAGCAGTGACAGGGCACTGGCCGGGGAGCTGTTTTTT.

The rearrangement joins TRBV30 to TRBJ2-6; maybe TRBD1 (5 bases). The V end was cut by 2 bases, the J end by 1 base, with 12 bases between. The germline V gene has CDR1 GTSNPN and CDR2 SVGIG (reference sequence). The CDR3 consists of 16 residues. The CDR3 here is CAWSLSRQSGANVLTF. The CDR3 DNA reads TGTGCCTGGAGTCTATCCCGACAGTCTGGGGCCAACGTCCTGACTTTC.

The CDR3, as DNA: TGTGCCAGCTCCAGACAGGGGATGAACACTGAAGCTTTCTTT. Translation: CASSRQGMNTEAFF. The rearrangement links TRBV18 to TRBJ1-1; 8 nucleotides agree with TRBD1. The CDR3 has 14 residues. The V segment lost 6 bases and the J segment 0 bases; nucleotides outside the gene matches: 3. Germline V CDR1 and CDR2: KGHSH, LQKENI.

The V call is TRBV4-3, the J call TRBJ2-2; D is unresolved. The CDR3 has 17 residues. The germline V gene has CDR1 LGHNA and CDR2 YSLEER. Trimming left V 0 bases short and J 5 bases short, with 16 bases between. Here the CDR3 reads CASSQEVSRAPTGELFF. DNA for the CDR3: TGCGCCAGCAGCCAAGAAGTCTCAAGGGCCCCAACCGGGGAGCTGTTTTTT.